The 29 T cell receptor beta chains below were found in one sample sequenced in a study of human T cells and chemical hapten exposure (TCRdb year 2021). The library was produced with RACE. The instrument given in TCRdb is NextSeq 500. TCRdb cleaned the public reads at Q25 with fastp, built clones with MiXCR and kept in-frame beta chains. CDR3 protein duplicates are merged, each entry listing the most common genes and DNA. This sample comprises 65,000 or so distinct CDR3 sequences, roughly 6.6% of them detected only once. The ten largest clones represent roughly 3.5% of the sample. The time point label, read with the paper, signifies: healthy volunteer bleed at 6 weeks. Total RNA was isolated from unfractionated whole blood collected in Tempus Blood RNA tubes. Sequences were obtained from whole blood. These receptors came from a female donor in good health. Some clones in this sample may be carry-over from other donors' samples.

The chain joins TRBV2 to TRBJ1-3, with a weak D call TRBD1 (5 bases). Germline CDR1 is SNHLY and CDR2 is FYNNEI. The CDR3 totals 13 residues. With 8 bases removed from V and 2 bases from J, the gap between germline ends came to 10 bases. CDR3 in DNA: TGTGCCAGCGGAGCCAGGGCTGGAAACACCATATATTTT. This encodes CASGARAGNTIYF. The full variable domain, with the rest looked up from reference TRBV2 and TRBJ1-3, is EPEVTQTPSHQVTQMGQEVILRCVPISNHLYFYWYRQILGQKVEFLVSFYNNEISEKSEIFDDQFSVERPDGSNFTLKIRSTKLEDSAMYFCASGARAGNTIYFGEGSWLTVV.

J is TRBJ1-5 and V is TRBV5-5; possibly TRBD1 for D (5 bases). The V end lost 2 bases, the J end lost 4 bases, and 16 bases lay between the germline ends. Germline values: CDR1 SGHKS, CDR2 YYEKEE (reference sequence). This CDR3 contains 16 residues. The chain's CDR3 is CASSFGRRGPNQPQHF. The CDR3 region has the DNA TGTGCCAGCAGCTTTGGAAGGAGGGGCCCGAATCAGCCCCAGCATTTT.

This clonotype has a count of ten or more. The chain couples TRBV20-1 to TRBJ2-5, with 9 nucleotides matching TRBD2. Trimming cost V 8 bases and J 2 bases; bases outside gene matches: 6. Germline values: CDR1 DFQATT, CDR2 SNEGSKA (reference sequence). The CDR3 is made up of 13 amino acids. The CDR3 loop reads CSPLAGQQETQYF. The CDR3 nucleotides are TGCAGTCCTCTAGCGGGACAGCAAGAGACCCAGTACTTC.

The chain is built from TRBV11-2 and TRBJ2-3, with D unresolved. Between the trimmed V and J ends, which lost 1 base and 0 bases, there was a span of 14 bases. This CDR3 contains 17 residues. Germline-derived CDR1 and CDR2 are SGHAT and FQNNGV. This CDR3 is CASSLVVYADSTDTQYF. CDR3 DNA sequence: TGTGCCAGCAGCTTAGTCGTTTATGCAGATAGCACAGATACGCAGTATTTT. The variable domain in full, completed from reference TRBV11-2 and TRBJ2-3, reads EAGVAQSPRYKIIEKRQSVAFWCNPISGHATLYWYQQILGQGPKLLIQFQNNGVVDDSQLPKDRFSAERLKGVDSTLKIQPAKLEDSAVYLCASSLVVYADSTDTQYFGPGTRLTVL.

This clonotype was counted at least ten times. The CDR3 loop is CASSPRLAGAYEQYF. As DNA, the CDR3 is TGCGCCAGCAGCCCAAGACTAGCGGGGGCCTACGAGCAGTACTTC. The chain links TRBV4-1 to TRBJ2-7; TRBD2 agrees at 12 bases. V lost 4 bases, J lost 2 bases, and 3 bases stayed unmatched. In germline, CDR1 is MGHRA, CDR2 YSYEKL. The length of the CDR3 is 15 residues.

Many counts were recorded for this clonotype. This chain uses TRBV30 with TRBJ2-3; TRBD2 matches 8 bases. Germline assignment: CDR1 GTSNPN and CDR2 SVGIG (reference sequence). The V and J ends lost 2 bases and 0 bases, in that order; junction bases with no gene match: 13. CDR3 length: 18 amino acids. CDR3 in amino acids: CAWSPEARTSRSTDTQYF. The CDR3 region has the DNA TGTGCCTGGAGTCCTGAGGCGAGGACTAGCCGTAGCACAGATACGCAGTATTTT.

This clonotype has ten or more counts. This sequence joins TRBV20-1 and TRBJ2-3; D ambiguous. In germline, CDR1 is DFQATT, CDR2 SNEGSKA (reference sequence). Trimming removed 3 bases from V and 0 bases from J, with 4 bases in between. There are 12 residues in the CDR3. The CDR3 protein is CSASSSTDTQYF. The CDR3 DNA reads TGCAGTGCTAGCTCTAGCACAGATACGCAGTATTTT.

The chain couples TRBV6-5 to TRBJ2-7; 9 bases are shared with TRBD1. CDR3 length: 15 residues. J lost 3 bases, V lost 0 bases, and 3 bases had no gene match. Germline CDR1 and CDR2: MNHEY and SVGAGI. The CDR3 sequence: CASSYSETGGYEQYF. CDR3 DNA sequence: TGTGCCAGCAGTTACTCGGAGACAGGGGGCTACGAGCAGTACTTC.

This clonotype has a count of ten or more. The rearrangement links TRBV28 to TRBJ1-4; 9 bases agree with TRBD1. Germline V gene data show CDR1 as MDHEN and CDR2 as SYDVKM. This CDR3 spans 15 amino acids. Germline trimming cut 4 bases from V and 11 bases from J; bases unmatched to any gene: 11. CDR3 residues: CASSSTGTGSTKLFF. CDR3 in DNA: TGTGCCAGCAGTTCCACCGGGACAGGGTCAACGAAACTGTTTTTT.

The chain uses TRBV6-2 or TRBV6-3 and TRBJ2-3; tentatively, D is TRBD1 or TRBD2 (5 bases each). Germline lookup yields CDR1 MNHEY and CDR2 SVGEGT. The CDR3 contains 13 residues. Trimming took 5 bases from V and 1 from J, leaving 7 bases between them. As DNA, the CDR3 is TGTGCCAGCAGTATGGGGGGCACAGATACGCAGTATTTT. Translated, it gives CASSMGGTDTQYF.

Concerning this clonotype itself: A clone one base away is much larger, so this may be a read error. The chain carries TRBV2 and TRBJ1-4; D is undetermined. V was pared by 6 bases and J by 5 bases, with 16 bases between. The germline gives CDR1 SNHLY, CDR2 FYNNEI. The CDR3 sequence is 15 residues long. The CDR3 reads CASRPRRPPNEKLFF. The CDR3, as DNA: TGTGCCAGCAGACCCAGGCGGCCCCCCAATGAAAAACTGTTTTTT.

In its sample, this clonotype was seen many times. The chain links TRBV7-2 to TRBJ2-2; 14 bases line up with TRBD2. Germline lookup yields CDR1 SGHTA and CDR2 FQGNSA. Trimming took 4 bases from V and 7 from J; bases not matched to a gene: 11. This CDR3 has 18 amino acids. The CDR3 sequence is CASSYGWGLAGVDGELFF. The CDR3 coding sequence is TGTGCCAGCAGCTATGGCTGGGGACTAGCGGGAGTCGACGGGGAGCTGTTTTTT.

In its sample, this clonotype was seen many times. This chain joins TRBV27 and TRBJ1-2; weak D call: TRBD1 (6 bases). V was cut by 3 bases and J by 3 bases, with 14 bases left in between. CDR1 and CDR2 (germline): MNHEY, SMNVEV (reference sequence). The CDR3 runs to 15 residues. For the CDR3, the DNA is TGTGCCAGCAGTTTTAGGGGCGGGACATACTATGGCTACACCTTC. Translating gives CASSFRGGTYYGYTF.

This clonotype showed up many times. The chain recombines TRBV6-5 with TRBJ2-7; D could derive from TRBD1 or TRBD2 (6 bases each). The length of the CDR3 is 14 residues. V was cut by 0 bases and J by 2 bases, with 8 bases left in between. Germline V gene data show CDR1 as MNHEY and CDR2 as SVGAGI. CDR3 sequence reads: CASSYSGGTYEQYF. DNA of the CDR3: TGTGCCAGCAGTTACTCGGGGGGCACCTACGAGCAGTACTTC.

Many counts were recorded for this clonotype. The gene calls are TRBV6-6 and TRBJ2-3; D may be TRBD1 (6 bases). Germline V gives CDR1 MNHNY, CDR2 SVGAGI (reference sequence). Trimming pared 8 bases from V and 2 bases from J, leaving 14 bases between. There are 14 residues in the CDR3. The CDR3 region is CASLTRDTTDTQYF. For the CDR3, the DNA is TGTGCCAGCTTGACCAGGGACACCACAGATACGCAGTATTTT.

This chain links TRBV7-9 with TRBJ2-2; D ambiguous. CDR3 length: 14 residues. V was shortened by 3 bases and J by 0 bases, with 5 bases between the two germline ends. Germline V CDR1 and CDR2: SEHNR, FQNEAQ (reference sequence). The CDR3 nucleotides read TGTGCCAGCAGCTTCGGAACGAACACCGGGGAGCTGTTTTTT. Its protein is CASSFGTNTGELFF.

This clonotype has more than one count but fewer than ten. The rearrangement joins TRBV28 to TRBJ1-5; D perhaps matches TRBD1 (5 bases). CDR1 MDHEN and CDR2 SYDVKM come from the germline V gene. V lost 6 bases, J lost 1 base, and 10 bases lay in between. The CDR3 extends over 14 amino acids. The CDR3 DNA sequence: TGTGCCAGCAGGCCTAGACAGAGCAATCAGCCCCAGCATTTT. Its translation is CASRPRQSNQPQHF.

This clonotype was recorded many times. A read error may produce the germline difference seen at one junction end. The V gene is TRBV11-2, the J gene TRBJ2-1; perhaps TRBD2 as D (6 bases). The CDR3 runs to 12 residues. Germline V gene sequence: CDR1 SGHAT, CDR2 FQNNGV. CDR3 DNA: TGTGCCAGCAGCTGGAGGCGGGATGATCAGTTCTTC. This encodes CASSWRRDDQFF.

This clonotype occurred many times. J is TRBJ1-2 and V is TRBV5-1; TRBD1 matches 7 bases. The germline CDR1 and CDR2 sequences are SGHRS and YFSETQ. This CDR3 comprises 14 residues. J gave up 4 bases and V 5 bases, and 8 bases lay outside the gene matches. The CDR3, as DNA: TGCGCCAGCAGGCCGGGACAGCAAATCTATGGCTACACCTTC. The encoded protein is CASRPGQQIYGYTF.

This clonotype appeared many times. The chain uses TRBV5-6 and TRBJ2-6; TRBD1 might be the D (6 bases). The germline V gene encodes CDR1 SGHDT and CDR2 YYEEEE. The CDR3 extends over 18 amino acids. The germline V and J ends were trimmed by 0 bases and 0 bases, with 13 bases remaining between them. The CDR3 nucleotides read TGTGCCAGCAGCTTGGATTGGGGGCCCCGCTCTGGGGCCAACGTCCTGACTTTC. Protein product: CASSLDWGPRSGANVLTF.

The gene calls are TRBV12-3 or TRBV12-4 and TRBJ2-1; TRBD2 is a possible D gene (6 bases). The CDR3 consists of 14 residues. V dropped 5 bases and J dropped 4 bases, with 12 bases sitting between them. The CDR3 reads CASSPGARYNEQFF. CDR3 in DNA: TGTGCCAGCAGTCCGGGAGCCCGATACAATGAGCAGTTCTTC.

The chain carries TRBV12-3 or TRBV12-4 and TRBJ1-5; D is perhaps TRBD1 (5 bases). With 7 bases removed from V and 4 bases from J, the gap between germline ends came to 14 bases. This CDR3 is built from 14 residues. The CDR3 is CASTPDIRNQPQHF. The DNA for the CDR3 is TGTGCCAGCACCCCGGACATACGAAATCAGCCCCAGCATTTT.

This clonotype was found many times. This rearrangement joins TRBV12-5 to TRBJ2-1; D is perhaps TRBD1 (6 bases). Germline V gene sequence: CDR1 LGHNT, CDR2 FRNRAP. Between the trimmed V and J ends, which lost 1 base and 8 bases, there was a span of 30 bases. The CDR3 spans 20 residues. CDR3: CASGLALGIIGTSARDEQFF. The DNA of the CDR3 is TGTGCTAGTGGTTTGGCCCTTGGCATCATAGGGACATCCGCCCGCGATGAGCAGTTCTTC.

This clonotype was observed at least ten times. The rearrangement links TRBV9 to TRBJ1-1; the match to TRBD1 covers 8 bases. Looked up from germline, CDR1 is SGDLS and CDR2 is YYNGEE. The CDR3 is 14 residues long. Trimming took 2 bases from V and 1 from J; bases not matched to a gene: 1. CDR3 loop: CASSVGQANTEAFF. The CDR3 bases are TGTGCCAGCAGCGTGGGACAGGCGAACACTGAAGCTTTCTTT.

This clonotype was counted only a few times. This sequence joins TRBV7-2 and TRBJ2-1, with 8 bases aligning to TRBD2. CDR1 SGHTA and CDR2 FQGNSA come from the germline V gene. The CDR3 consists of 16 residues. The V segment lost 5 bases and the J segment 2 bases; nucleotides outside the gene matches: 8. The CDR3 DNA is TGTGCCAGCAGCCCGATAGCGGGGCAAACCTACAATGAGCAGTTCTTC. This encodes CASSPIAGQTYNEQFF.

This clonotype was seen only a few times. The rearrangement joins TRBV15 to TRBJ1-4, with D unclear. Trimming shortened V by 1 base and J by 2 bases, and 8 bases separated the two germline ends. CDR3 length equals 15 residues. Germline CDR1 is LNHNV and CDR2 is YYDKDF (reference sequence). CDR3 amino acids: CATSRVGWTNEKLFF. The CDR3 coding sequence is TGTGCCACCAGCAGAGTAGGGTGGACTAATGAAAAACTGTTTTTT.

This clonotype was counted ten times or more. This CDR3 is CAISEGGVLLYNEQFF. The CDR3 DNA reads TGTGCCATCAGTGAAGGAGGGGTACTCCTCTACAATGAGCAGTTCTTC. The chain employs TRBV10-3 and TRBJ2-1, with D possibly being TRBD2 (6 bases). Trimming removed 3 bases from V and 3 bases from J, with 15 bases in between. The CDR3 has 16 residues. Looked up from germline, CDR1 is ENHRY and CDR2 is SYGVKD.

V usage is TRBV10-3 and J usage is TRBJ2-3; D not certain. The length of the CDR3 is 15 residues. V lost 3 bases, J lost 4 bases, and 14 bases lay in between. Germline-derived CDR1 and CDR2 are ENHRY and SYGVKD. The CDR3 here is CAISDPPSGADTQYF. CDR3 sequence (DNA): TGTGCCATCAGTGACCCACCGTCGGGCGCAGATACGCAGTATTTT.

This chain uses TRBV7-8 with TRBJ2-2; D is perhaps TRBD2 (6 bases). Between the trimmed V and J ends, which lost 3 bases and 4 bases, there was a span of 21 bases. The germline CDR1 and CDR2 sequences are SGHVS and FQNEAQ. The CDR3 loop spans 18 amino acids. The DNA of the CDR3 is TGTGCCAGCAGCTTCCCCTCGTCCGGGGGTCAAGGCACCGGGGAGCTGTTTTTT. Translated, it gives CASSFPSSGGQGTGELFF.